The source of this TCR beta chain is a study of blood T cell repertoires in COVID-19 (dated by TCRdb to the early 2020s). For context, the study as a whole: The collaborator samples originated in the United States, Italy and Spain and spanned the acute and convalescent phases of COVID-19. The material from the prospective study consisted of cDNA or gDNA derived from T cells, B-cell-depleted T cells, or PBMCs. The dataset comprised deeply sampled blood TCRbeta repertoires from subjects exposed to, actively infected with, or recovered from COVID-19. The repertoires were released in a freely available public database meant as a resource for research on the immune response to SARS-CoV-2. Samples came from the ongoing ImmuneRACE study (first 160 participants) plus 1,254 subjects from 6 global collaborators. Sample metadata almost always included a de-identified subject ID, COVID-19 status, age in years and sex. Where HLA class I and class II types were available, the types were taken from metadata supplied by the sample provider, not from assay-based typing.

The junction shows trimming of 2 bases on V and 11 bases on J, and the gene matches do not reach 15 bases of it. CDR1 and CDR2, looked up from the germline V gene, are SGHVS and FQNEAQ. Counted from cysteine to phenylalanine, this CDR3 has 16 amino acids. The entry retains the CDR3 DNA only, 48 bases that are in frame from base 1. Whole blood was collected in K2EDTA tubes by collaborating institutions according to the institutions' own protocols. For TCRbeta analysis, collaborators shipped samples in one of three forms: frozen whole blood, isolated PBMCs, or DNA extracted from either of those sample types. Study-wide conclusions, independent of this receptor: Clinical and demographic metadata were provided uncurated, with the amount varying by source and participant.

TCRbeta CDR3 regions were amplified from genomic DNA using the immunoSEQ Assay, a bias-controlled multiplex PCR. The source study handled its data this way. The number of nucleated cells in each sample was estimated from the amplification of reference gene primers within the assay. To quantify the absolute abundance of each unique TCRbeta CDR3 rearrangement, sequence reads were collapsed and filtered. For each sample, productive Simpson clonality was calculated as the square root of Simpson's diversity index over productive rearrangements. Here the immuneACCESS table is served through TCRdb, limited to in-frame sequences with V and J called. Missing clones are a known gap in these copies; in checked studies unresolved V genes cover under half, and the rest lacks a known reason. V and J calls and clone size are given by that table; D and trimming were obtained from the DNA. The sample profile shows approximately 190,000 clones; 80% of them were found once. In total, the top ten clones hold approximately 6.9% of the sample.

A remark on this clone: Its binding antigen is unknown. No per-base quality is available; no much larger clone lies one base away.

The receptor was isolated from a man aged 55 to 69 with acute or convalescent COVID-19. The specimen sequenced was peripheral blood. The chain is made from TRBV7-8 and TRBJ1-5; 7 junctional bases match TRBD1. The CDR3 in this case is CASSLRARNQGQSQHF. The nucleotides are TGTGCCAGCAGCTTAAGGGCTCGGAACCAGGGACAGTCCCAGCATTTT. Beyond the CDR3, the reference TRBV7-8 and TRBJ1-5 genes provide the residues; the full variable domain reads: GAGVSQSPRYKVAKRGQDVALRCDPISGHVSLFWYQQALGQGPEFLTYFQNEAQLDKSGLPSDRFFAERPEGSVSTLKIQRTQQEDSAVYLCASSLRARNQGQSQHFGDGTRLSIL.